Listed here are 19 T cell receptor beta chains from one sample, sequenced in a study of regulatory T cells in long-lasting Graves disease. Arm-PCR of CDR3 regions and iRepertoire HTBI primers were used to build TCR beta libraries. TCRdb reanalysed the multiplex PCR reads using MiXCR and keeps one entry per CDR3 protein. This table has around 400,000 distinct CDR3 sequences, about 12% appearing once. Noted time point: newly diagnosed GD, antithyroid drugs for less than 3 months. Researchers made the TCR library from RNA that was extracted from PBMCs. The sample also formed part of further work on T cells in Graves' hyperthyroidism and ophthalmopathy.

The sequenced sample was peripheral blood mononuclear cells (PBMCs), obtained at new diagnosis, from a patient treated with antithyroid drugs. The source of these receptors is a woman under 30 with Graves disease.

This clonotype was found many times. The CDR3 is CASSGWILAGYEQYF. The CDR3 region has the DNA TGTGCCAGCAGCGGTTGGATACTAGCGGGCTACGAGCAGTACTTC. The rearrangement joins TRBV28 to TRBJ2-7; 9 nucleotides agree with TRBD2. The CDR3 contains 15 residues. Germline V gene lookup returns CDR1 MDHEN and CDR2 SYDVKM. V shed 6 bases, J shed 3 bases, and the junction held 9 bases outside the gene matches. Filled out from reference TRBV28 and TRBJ2-7, the complete variable domain reads DVKVTQSSRYLVKRTGEKVFLECVQDMDHENMFWYRQDPGLGLRLIYFSYDVKMKEKGDIPEGYSVSREKKERFSLILESASTNQTSMYLCASSGWILAGYEQYFGPGTRLTVT.

The genes are TRBV12-3 or TRBV12-4 and TRBJ2-2; D gene unclear. This CDR3 spans 12 amino acids. Trimming took 6 bases from V and 6 from J, leaving 8 bases between them. The CDR3 spells CASRPHPGELFF. The CDR3 DNA reads as TGTGCCAGCAGACCACACCCCGGGGAGCTGTTTTTT.

Ten or more counts support this clonotype. The V call is TRBV12-5, the J call TRBJ2-1; D is tentatively TRBD1 or TRBD2 (6 bases each). The V gene lost 4 bases and the J gene lost 10 bases, with 8 bases spanning the gap. The CDR3 length is 11 residues. Germline CDR1 reads LGHNT; CDR2 reads FRNRAP. The CDR3 coding sequence is TGTGCTAGTGGTTGGGGGGCGGAGCAGTTCTTC. Its translation: CASGWGAEQFF. The full variable domain, rest sourced from reference TRBV12-5 and TRBJ2-1, is DARVTQTPRHKVTEMGQEVTMRCQPILGHNTVFWYRQTMMQGLELLAYFRNRAPLDDSGMPKDRFSAEMPDATLATLKIQPSEPRDSAVYFCASGWGAEQFFGPGTRLTVL.

This clonotype was recorded at least ten times. This sequence joins TRBV19 and TRBJ1-1; TRBD1 matches 9 bases. CDR3 size: 15 residues. J lost 1 base, V lost 5 bases, and 5 bases had no gene match. The germline CDR1 and CDR2 sequences are LNHDA and SQIVND (reference sequence). The CDR3: CASSPLDRGNTEAFF. In nucleotides, the CDR3 is TGTGCCAGTAGTCCGTTGGACAGGGGGAACACTGAAGCTTTCTTT.

The sample holds many counts of this clonotype. This chain links TRBV7-2 with TRBJ1-4, with TRBD1 matching over 11 bases. This CDR3 spans 17 amino acids. V trimming: 5 bases; J trimming: 2 bases; junction bases outside the gene matches: 7. Germline V gives CDR1 SGHTA, CDR2 FQGNSA. The chain's CDR3 is CASSRRTGGFTNEKLFF. For the CDR3, the DNA is TGTGCCAGCAGCCGCCGGACAGGGGGCTTCACTAATGAAAAACTGTTTTTT.

This clonotype was observed once. With a much larger clone just one base away, this may be a read error. The chain recombines TRBV18 with TRBJ2-1, with D possibly matching TRBD2 (6 bases). Germline assignment: CDR1 KGHSH and CDR2 LQKENI. The CDR3 extends over 16 amino acids. The V and J ends lost 6 bases and 1 base respectively, with 16 bases between them. Here the CDR3 DNA reads TGTGCCAGCTCGCTGGAGCCACGGGGGTCCTACAATGAGCAGTTCTTC. It codes for CASSLEPRGSYNEQFF. Supplemented by reference TRBV18 and TRBJ2-1, the full variable domain reads NAGVMQNPRHLVRRRGQEARLRCSPMKGHSHVYWYRQLPEEGLKFMVYLQKENIIDESGMPKERFSAEFPKEGPSILRIQQVVRGDSAAYFCASSLEPRGSYNEQFFGPGTRLTVL.

This clonotype has at least ten counts. The V gene is TRBV10-3, the J gene TRBJ2-1; the D gene is possibly TRBD2 (5 bases). Deletions cut 2 bases from V and 8 bases from J, with 10 bases between. Per the germline V gene, CDR1 is ENHRY and CDR2 is SYGVKD. This CDR3 region has 13 residues. The chain's CDR3 is CAISESPRDEQFF. In DNA form, the CDR3 reads TGTGCCATCAGTGAGAGTCCGCGGGATGAGCAGTTCTTC.

This clonotype was counted many times. The chain couples TRBV7-9 to TRBJ1-1; possible D gene TRBD1, 5 bases. Germline assignment: CDR1 SEHNR and CDR2 FQNEAQ (reference sequence). There are 13 residues in the CDR3. For the CDR3, the DNA is TGTGGGGGGGGGACGGATGATGACACTGAAGCTTTCTTT. It yields the protein CGGGTDDDTEAFF.

The rearrangement joins TRBV20-1 to TRBJ2-3, with 8 bases aligning to TRBD2. Germline CDR1 is DFQATT and CDR2 is SNEGSKA (reference sequence). J was trimmed by 8 bases and V by 3 bases; bases with no gene match: 7. The CDR3 extends over 13 amino acids. CDR3 protein: CSASGGVGRTQYF. CDR3 sequence (DNA): TGCAGTGCTAGCGGGGGGGTCGGTCGTACGCAGTATTTT.

Only a few counts were recorded for this clonotype. This chain connects TRBV7-3 to TRBJ2-1; no clear D. Deletions cut 5 bases from V and 8 bases from J, with 16 bases between. There are 14 residues in the CDR3. Germline CDR1 is SGHTA and CDR2 is FQGTGA. The CDR3 reads CASSEEPESDEQFF. In DNA, the CDR3 is TGTGCCAGCAGCGAGGAACCTGAGTCGGATGAGCAGTTCTTC.

In its sample, this clonotype was seen many times. CDR3 loop: CASSPPAGVSSYNEQFF. CDR3 DNA: TGTGCCAGCTCACCACCGGCTGGCGTTAGCTCCTACAATGAGCAGTTCTTC. This sequence joins TRBV18 and TRBJ2-1; D is ambiguous. Germline V gives CDR1 KGHSH, CDR2 LQKENI. Trimming removed 0 bases from V and 0 bases from J, with 12 bases in between. The CDR3 spans 17 residues.

This clonotype showed up many times. V usage is TRBV29-1 and J usage is TRBJ2-1; D is unresolved. Germline CDR1 and CDR2: SQVTM and ANQGSEA. V lost 7 bases to trimming and J lost 9 bases, with 22 bases between them. The CDR3 has 14 amino acids. CDR3 nucleotides: TGCAGCGGAGGAGCCCGACTCCTCTTTCTTGAGCAGTTCTTC. Amino acids: CSGGARLLFLEQFF.

This clonotype was recorded at least ten times. The chain couples TRBV28 to TRBJ1-5; D not certain. The V end lost 6 bases, the J end lost 2 bases, and 26 bases lay between the germline ends. Germline V CDR1 and CDR2: MDHEN, SYDVKM. The CDR3 length is 19 residues. The CDR3: CASSPTFLRPPAGNQPQHF. DNA of the CDR3: TGTGCCAGCAGCCCGACTTTTCTCCGGCCCCCGGCTGGCAATCAGCCCCAGCATTTT. Full variable domain (outside the CDR3, taken from reference TRBV28 and TRBJ1-5): DVKVTQSSRYLVKRTGEKVFLECVQDMDHENMFWYRQDPGLGLRLIYFSYDVKMKEKGDIPEGYSVSREKKERFSLILESASTNQTSMYLCASSPTFLRPPAGNQPQHFGDGTRLSIL.

This clonotype was seen only a few times. This rearrangement joins TRBV12-3 or TRBV12-4 to TRBJ2-7; 7 positions match TRBD1. The trim removed 4 bases at V and 5 bases at J, leaving 2 bases unmatched. The CDR3 sequence is 12 residues long. CDR3 protein: CASSWGTDEQYF. CDR3 DNA: TGTGCCAGCAGTTGGGGGACAGACGAGCAGTACTTC.

This clonotype appeared many times. V is TRBV4-1 and J is TRBJ2-7, with 11 bases matching TRBD2. Germline-derived CDR1 and CDR2 are MGHRA and YSYEKL. The V and J ends lost 4 bases and 5 bases, in that order; junction bases with no gene match: 10. This CDR3 is 16 amino acids long. CDR3 in amino acids: CASSRGGVSGRDEQYF. CDR3 bases: TGCGCCAGCAGCCGGGGAGGGGTTAGCGGGAGGGACGAGCAGTACTTC.

The J gene is TRBJ2-5, the V gene TRBV5-1; D might be TRBD2 (5 bases). V lost 9 bases to trimming and J lost 5 bases, with 17 bases between them. This CDR3 has 13 residues. Germline V gene data show CDR1 as SGHRS and CDR2 as YFSETQ. The CDR3 sequence: CATGRARAETQYF. In nucleotides, the CDR3 is TGCGCCACCGGGCGGGCTCGAGCGGAGACCCAGTACTTC. The full variable domain, its missing parts supplied by reference TRBV5-1 and TRBJ2-5, is KAGVTQTPRYLIKTRGQQVTLSCSPISGHRSVSWYQQTPGQGLQFLFEYFSETQRNKGNFPGRFSGRQFSNSRSEMNVSTLELGDSALYLCATGRARAETQYFGPGTRLLVL.

The table lists this clonotype with a few counts. The chain has TRBV7-9 and TRBJ1-2; D is perhaps TRBD1 (6 bases). CDR3 length: 14 residues. Germline loops: CDR1 SEHNR, CDR2 FQNEAQ (reference sequence). V gave up 4 bases and J gave up 5 bases, with 14 bases separating them. The CDR3 bases are TGTGCCAGCAGCTCTTTACAGGGTGGATATGGCTACACCTTC. It yields the protein CASSSLQGGYGYTF.

This clonotype was seen repeatedly, ten times or more. This rearrangement joins TRBV3-2 to TRBJ2-7; the table assigns TRBD1, which was not confirmed against the DNA. TRBV3-2 represents a pseudogene. CDR3 size: 20 residues. The CDR3 reads CASSQEAHSSGAGVAYEQYV. The CDR3 DNA reads as TGTGCCAGCAGCCAAGAAGCCCATTCATCAGGGGCCGGGGTGGCCTACGAGCAGTACGTC.

This clonotype was seen only a few times. CDR3 bases: TGCAGTGCTAGAGATCTTCGGGGTGTGCAGACCCAGTACTTC. It codes for CSARDLRGVQTQYF. J is TRBJ2-5 and V is TRBV20-1; TRBD2 is a possible D gene (5 bases). The CDR3 runs to 14 residues. The germline V and J ends were trimmed by 0 bases and 6 bases, with 14 bases remaining between them. Germline-derived CDR1 and CDR2 are DFQATT and SNEGSKA (reference sequence).